The 18 T cell receptor beta chains in this list originate from one sample, sequenced in a study of cytomegalovirus exposure and HLA in healthy donors. Researchers ran the PCR with 60 Vbeta and 13 Jbeta primers. Produced via immunoSEQ multiplex PCR; TCRdb's table is partial and in-frame only. This repertoire shows tens of thousands of clones, around four fifths found once; its top ten account for around 2.5%. The sequenced material came from PBMCs. These TCRs come from a male donor in good health and CMV-seropositive.

This clone appeared a single time. The chain combines TRBV27 with TRBJ2-2, with TRBD1 as a possible D gene (6 bases). From germline, CDR1 is MNHEY and CDR2 SMNVEV (reference sequence). V was trimmed by 6 bases and J by 5 bases, leaving 25 bases between them. CDR3 length: 18 residues. This CDR3 is CASSLLSYPGHRTGELFF. The CDR3 DNA reads as TGTGCCAGCAGCCTTCTGAGTTATCCGGGACACCGGACCGGGGAGCTGTTTTTT.

The chain couples TRBV28 to TRBJ2-7; D ambiguous. The germline CDR1 and CDR2 sequences are MDHEN and SYDVKM. V lost 6 bases and J lost 7, with 13 bases in between. The CDR3 runs 12 residues. CDR3 loop: CASSRLRVEQYF. DNA for the CDR3: TGTGCCAGCAGCCGCCTTCGGGTTGAGCAGTACTTC.

The chain combines TRBV2 with TRBJ2-3; no reliable D call. Trimming left V 6 bases short and J 4 bases short, with 14 bases between. The CDR3 covers 14 residues. Germline-derived CDR1 and CDR2 are SNHLY and FYNNEI. Here the CDR3 DNA reads TGTGCCAGCAGGCCCTGGGTGGGCTCAGATACGCAGTATTTT. Translating gives CASRPWVGSDTQYF.

This clone appeared a single time. V and J are TRBV5-8 and TRBJ2-5, with D hard to call. The CDR3 covers 15 residues. Germline lookup yields CDR1 SGHTS and CDR2 YDEGEE. Trimming removed 1 base at V and 2 bases at J, with 12 bases between. CDR3 in amino acids: CASSLSGQIQETQYF. DNA of the CDR3: TGTGCCAGCAGCTTGAGTGGGCAGATACAAGAGACCCAGTACTTC.

CDR3 sequence (DNA): TGTGCCAGCAGTGGACGACAGGGGGCTTGGGAAAAACTGTTTTTT. Residues: CASSGRQGAWEKLFF. The V gene is TRBV6-5, the J gene TRBJ1-4, with TRBD1 identical over 10 bases. V was pared by 5 bases and J by 8 bases, with 8 bases of the junction left unmatched. CDR1 is MNHEY, CDR2 SVGAGI, per germline. The CDR3 runs to 15 residues.

The chain employs TRBV5-1 and TRBJ2-2; perhaps TRBD1 as D (6 bases). This CDR3 has 14 residues. Looked up from germline, CDR1 is SGHRS and CDR2 is YFSETQ. Trimming shortened V by 1 base and J by 4 bases, and 8 bases separated the two germline ends. DNA for the CDR3: TGCGCCAGCAGCTTGTCAGGGGCCACCGGGGAGCTGTTTTTT. The encoded protein is CASSLSGATGELFF.

The gene calls are TRBV7-8 and TRBJ2-2; 8 positions agree with TRBD2. Germline assignment: CDR1 SGHVS and CDR2 FQNEAQ. The length of the CDR3 is 15 residues. Unmatched junction bases numbered 7, after V lost 5 bases and J lost 5 bases. The CDR3 bases are TGTGCCAGCAGCCCAAGGACTAGCTCAACCGGGGAGCTGTTTTTT. It translates to CASSPRTSSTGELFF.

The gene calls are TRBV4-1 and TRBJ2-1; weak D call: TRBD2 (5 bases). This CDR3 contains 12 residues. Germline assignment: CDR1 MGHRA and CDR2 YSYEKL. Trimming shortened V by 1 base and J by 11 bases, and 9 bases separated the two germline ends. The CDR3 sequence: CASSQVRAQQFF. CDR3 in DNA: TGCGCCAGCAGCCAAGTGCGGGCCCAGCAGTTCTTC.

A few counts support this clone. The rearrangement links TRBV5-4 to TRBJ2-6, with 8 nucleotides matching TRBD2. J was trimmed by 0 bases and V by 5 bases; bases with no gene match: 7. The germline V gene encodes CDR1 SGHNT and CDR2 YYREEE (reference sequence). The CDR3 sequence is 17 residues long. The CDR3 protein is CASSPGTSYSGANVLTF. DNA of the CDR3: TGTGCCAGCAGTCCCGGGACTAGTTACTCTGGGGCCAACGTCCTGACTTTC.

V is TRBV4-1 and J is TRBJ2-2, with 12 bases lining up with TRBD2. The CDR3 has 16 residues. The germline CDR1 and CDR2 sequences are MGHRA and YSYEKL. Trimming removed 4 bases from V and 5 bases from J; junction bases left unmatched: 5. The chain's CDR3 is CASSRLLAGGTGELFF. CDR3 coding DNA: TGCGCCAGCAGCCGCTTACTAGCGGGAGGAACCGGGGAGCTGTTTTTT.

The chain couples TRBV18 to TRBJ1-2; D remains unclear. The V end lost 6 bases, the J end lost 1 base, and 12 bases lay between the germline ends. Germline V lookup: CDR1 KGHSH, CDR2 LQKENI. The CDR3 consists of 14 residues. CDR3 loop: CASSRQLDNYGYTF. The CDR3 nucleotides are TGTGCCAGCTCCAGGCAGTTAGATAACTATGGCTACACCTTC.

The chain links TRBV7-2 to TRBJ2-7; possibly TRBD1 for D (6 bases). This CDR3 has 15 amino acids. The germline V gene encodes CDR1 SGHTA and CDR2 FQGNSA. Trimming removed 5 bases from V and 3 bases from J, with 17 bases in between. This CDR3 is CASSAQGTGIYEQYF. The CDR3 DNA reads as TGTGCCAGCAGCGCTCAGGGGACGGGGATCTACGAGCAGTACTTC.

This sequence joins TRBV7-3 and TRBJ2-1; D is perhaps TRBD2 (6 bases). Deletions cut 5 bases from V and 9 bases from J, with 14 bases between. This CDR3 has 13 amino acids. Looked up from germline, CDR1 is SGHTA and CDR2 is FQGTGA. CDR3: CASSPGTGGEQFF. Here the CDR3 DNA reads TGTGCCAGCAGCCCCGGGACCGGGGGTGAGCAGTTCTTC.

This chain uses TRBV28 with TRBJ1-1; D remains unclear. The CDR3 runs to 13 residues. The ends were cut back, 3 bases at V and 11 bases at J, with 16 bases in the middle. The V gene's germline CDR1 is MDHEN and CDR2 SYDVKM. Written as DNA, the CDR3 is TGTGCCAGCAGTTTTTTAAAGTCGGCAGCGGCTTTCTTT. Protein sequence: CASSFLKSAAAFF. The whole variable domain, remainder taken from reference TRBV28 and TRBJ1-1, is DVKVTQSSRYLVKRTGEKVFLECVQDMDHENMFWYRQDPGLGLRLIYFSYDVKMKEKGDIPEGYSVSREKKERFSLILESASTNQTSMYLCASSFLKSAAAFFGQGTRLTVV.

Here the CDR3 reads CASSLAYRTSQYDNEQFF. The CDR3 DNA sequence: TGTGCCAGCAGCTTAGCGTACCGGACTAGCCAATACGACAATGAGCAGTTCTTC. The chain recombines TRBV7-9 with TRBJ2-1; 8 nucleotides align to TRBD2. The germline CDR1 and CDR2 sequences are SEHNR and FQNEAQ (reference sequence). V was clipped by 0 bases and J by 5 bases; unmatched bases: 12. The CDR3 totals 18 residues.

This rearrangement joins TRBV2 to TRBJ1-5; D possibly corresponds to TRBD1 (5 bases). Germline CDR1 SNHLY, CDR2 FYNNEI. This CDR3 has 21 amino acids. V lost 8 bases, J lost 1 base, and 33 bases lay in between. The CDR3 loop is CASDITRPGRWSERSNQPQHF. DNA for the CDR3: TGTGCCAGCGATATCACCCGGCCAGGGCGGTGGAGCGAAAGAAGCAATCAGCCCCAGCATTTT.

The chain recombines TRBV18 with TRBJ2-3, with a possible D match to TRBD1 (6 bases). Germline values: CDR1 KGHSH, CDR2 LQKENI. The CDR3 length is 14 residues. Trimming removed 5 bases from V and 5 bases from J, with 14 bases in between. CDR3 loop: CASSATGGKDTQYF. In nucleotides, the CDR3 is TGTGCCAGCTCAGCCACTGGGGGCAAAGATACGCAGTATTTT.

This chain connects TRBV11-2 to TRBJ1-1; D gene unclear. Germline CDR1 and CDR2: SGHAT and FQNNGV. The CDR3 runs 15 residues. V dropped 0 bases and J dropped 3 bases, with 11 bases sitting between them. The CDR3 reads CASSLEGSGDTEAFF. The CDR3 nucleotides read TGTGCCAGCAGCTTAGAGGGGAGTGGGGACACTGAAGCTTTCTTT.